The rows below give T cell receptor beta chains drawn from one sample of a study. MiXCR, run by TCRdb on the 5' RACE reads, gives a single entry per CDR3 protein. The sample includes about 62,000 distinct CDR3 sequences, around 30% of them seen just once. Sequenced input: tumor-infiltrating naive CD4+ T cells sorted from the breast tumor. These TCRs come from a female donor with breast cancer. Each CDR3 is given with its conserved first and last residue. Fields, in order: V gene, J gene, D gene, clone size, CDR3 protein, CDR3 DNA. The D gene is left open where the match is weak. The listing skips clone size in some rows; elsewhere it reads once, few, many or a size class.

V: TRBV27; J: TRBJ1-5; D: TRBD1; size: few; CDR3: CASSHRTGVGQPQHF; DNA: TGTGCCAGCAGTCACCGGACAGGTGTAGGCCAGCCCCAGCATTTT
V: TRBV4-3; J: TRBJ1-2; D: -; size: -; CDR3: CASSQDTWGVHRNLNYGYTF; DNA: TGCGCCAGCAGCCAAGACACGTGGGGTGTGCACCGGAACCTTAACTATGGCTACACCTTC
V: TRBV12-3/TRBV12-4; J: TRBJ1-1; D: -; size: -; CDR3: CASILRKGTEAFF; DNA: TGTGCCAGCATCCTCAGGAAAGGGACTGAAGCTTTCTTT
V: TRBV7-9; J: TRBJ2-1; D: TRBD2; size: many; CDR3: CASSRVMPSGDNEQFF; DNA: TGTGCCAGCAGCCGCGTGATGCCTAGCGGGGACAATGAGCAGTTCTTC
V: TRBV20-1; J: TRBJ2-7; D: -; size: many; CDR3: CSARWDPNLPYEQYF; DNA: TGCAGTGCTAGATGGGACCCCAATCTCCCCTACGAGCAGTACTTC
V: TRBV7-6; J: TRBJ2-5; D: -; size: many; CDR3: CASSLGQVETQYF; DNA: TGTGCCAGCAGCTTAGGACAGGTAGAGACCCAGTACTTC
V: TRBV28; J: TRBJ2-5; D: -; size: few; CDR3: CASSLWGARETQYF; DNA: TGTGCCAGCAGTTTATGGGGGGCGAGGGAGACCCAGTACTTC
V: TRBV20-1; J: TRBJ2-5; D: TRBD2; size: -; CDR3: CSASGGGMKTQYF; DNA: TGCAGTGCTTCCGGGGGGGGGATGAAGACCCAGTACTTC
V: TRBV20-1; J: TRBJ2-1; D: -; size: -; CDR3: CSASRQGFSNEQFF; DNA: TGCAGTGCTAGTCGGCAGGGCTTTAGCAATGAGCAGTTCTTC
V: TRBV18; J: TRBJ2-7; D: TRBD2; size: -; CDR3: CASSPSGLNYEQYF; DNA: TGTGCCAGCTCACCATCGGGACTAAACTACGAGCAGTACTTC
V: TRBV5-1; J: TRBJ2-6; D: -; size: -; CDR3: CASSLSVLSGANVLTF; DNA: TGCGCCAGCAGCTTGTCGGTCCTCTCTGGGGCCAACGTCCTGACTTTC
V: TRBV20-1; J: TRBJ1-2; D: -; size: -; CDR3: CSASDRESNYGYTF; DNA: TGCAGTGCTAGTGACAGAGAGTCTAACTATGGCTACACCTTC
V: TRBV7-2; J: TRBJ1-1; D: -; size: -; CDR3: CTSSFPMEDTEAFF; DNA: TGTACCAGCAGCTTTCCCATGGAGGACACTGAAGCTTTCTTT
V: TRBV12-3/TRBV12-4; J: TRBJ2-1; D: -; size: few; CDR3: CASSLAAGASYNEQFF; DNA: TGTGCCAGCAGTTTAGCGGCGGGGGCATCCTACAATGAGCAGTTCTTC
V: TRBV12-3/TRBV12-4; J: TRBJ2-2; D: -; size: many; CDR3: CASSLAGGRTGELFF; DNA: TGTGCCAGCAGTTTAGCCGGAGGGCGGACCGGGGAGCTGTTTTTT
V: TRBV4-1; J: TRBJ2-1; D: TRBD2; size: -; CDR3: CASGIAGGTYNEQFF; DNA: TGCGCCAGCGGAATAGCGGGGGGGACGTACAATGAGCAGTTCTTC
V: TRBV15; J: TRBJ2-1; D: -; size: many; CDR3: CATSRDMASSEQFF; DNA: TGTGCCACCAGCAGAGATATGGCTAGCAGTGAGCAGTTCTTC
V: TRBV5-1; J: TRBJ2-7; D: TRBD2; size: many; CDR3: CASSFRGGSSYEQYF; DNA: TGCGCCAGCAGCTTTCGCGGGGGGAGCTCCTACGAGCAGTACTTC
V: TRBV6-6; J: TRBJ1-6; D: -; size: -; CDR3: CACSSGRSSYNSPLHF; DNA: TGTGCCTGCAGTTCAGGACGGAGCTCCTATAATTCACCCCTCCACTTT
V: TRBV7-2; J: TRBJ2-1; D: TRBD2; size: many; CDR3: CASSLAGGRTYNEQFF; DNA: TGTGCCAGCAGCTTAGCGGGAGGGCGCACCTACAATGAGCAGTTCTTC
V: TRBV20-1; J: TRBJ1-1; D: TRBD1; size: -; CDR3: CSAKGQMDTEAFF; DNA: TGCAGTGCTAAGGGACAGATGGACACTGAAGCTTTCTTT
V: TRBV29-1; J: TRBJ2-5; D: -; size: -; CDR3: CSVDGGDQETQYF; DNA: TGCAGCGTTGACGGGGGTGATCAAGAGACCCAGTACTTC
V: TRBV9; J: TRBJ2-2; D: TRBD2; size: -; CDR3: CASSARAGGHTGELFF; DNA: TGTGCCAGCAGCGCGAGAGCGGGAGGGCACACCGGGGAGCTGTTTTTT
V: TRBV12-3/TRBV12-4; J: TRBJ2-7; D: -; size: -; CDR3: CASSLALWRGEQYF; DNA: TGTGCCAGCAGTTTAGCGCTTTGGCGAGGCGAGCAGTACTTC
V: TRBV2; J: TRBJ2-7; D: TRBD2; size: -; CDR3: CASSEDMAGDLSYERYF; DNA: TGTGCCAGCAGTGAAGATATGGCGGGGGACCTCTCCTACGAGCGGTACTTC
V: TRBV5-1; J: TRBJ1-1; D: -; size: many; CDR3: CASSLAIGGSSREAFF; DNA: TGCGCCAGCAGCTTGGCCATCGGGGGCTCTTCCCGTGAGGCTTTCTTT
V: TRBV7-2; J: TRBJ2-7; D: -; size: -; CDR3: CASSLDPSSYEQYF; DNA: TGTGCCAGCAGCTTAGATCCGAGCTCCTACGAGCAGTACTTC
V: TRBV4-2; J: TRBJ2-1; D: -; size: -; CDR3: CASSHLTPGTYSYNEQFF; DNA: TGTGCCAGCAGCCACCTGACTCCAGGGACGTACTCCTACAATGAGCAGTTCTTC
V: TRBV9; J: TRBJ2-6; D: TRBD1; size: -; CDR3: CASSVQGAAGGANVLTF; DNA: TGTGCCAGCAGCGTCCAGGGGGCGGCTGGGGGGGCCAACGTCCTGACTTTC
V: TRBV7-2; J: TRBJ1-5; D: -; size: many; CDR3: CASSLARGQDQPQHF; DNA: TGTGCCAGCAGCTTAGCTCGGGGCCAGGATCAGCCCCAGCATTTT
V: TRBV12-3/TRBV12-4; J: TRBJ2-5; D: -; size: few; CDR3: CASSLRGEIEETQYF; DNA: TGTGCCAGCAGTTTACGGGGAGAGATTGAAGAGACCCAGTACTTC
V: TRBV5-1; J: TRBJ2-7; D: -; size: -; CDR3: CASRRAGTTAHYEQYF; DNA: TGCGCCAGCAGGCGAGCCGGGACAACCGCCCACTACGAGCAGTACTTC
V: TRBV6-5; J: TRBJ2-6; D: -; size: -; CDR3: CASSPPPGTSSGANVLTF; DNA: TGTGCCAGCAGTCCCCCCCCGGGGACCTCCTCTGGGGCCAACGTCCTGACTTTC
V: TRBV20-1; J: TRBJ1-2; D: TRBD1; size: few; CDR3: CSGLPGQGAGGYTF; DNA: TGCAGTGGTCTACCGGGACAGGGGGCGGGTGGCTACACCTTC
V: TRBV6-5; J: TRBJ2-3; D: -; size: -; CDR3: CASSYSRGRNTDTQYF; DNA: TGTGCCAGCAGTTACTCGAGGGGACGGAACACAGATACGCAGTATTTT
V: TRBV7-8; J: TRBJ2-3; D: -; size: many; CDR3: CASSFSSTDTQYF; DNA: TGTGCCAGCAGCTTCTCTAGCACAGATACGCAGTATTTT
V: TRBV29-1; J: TRBJ2-2; D: -; size: many; CDR3: CSGSRDTGELFF; DNA: TGCAGCGGATCAAGGGACACCGGGGAGCTGTTTTTT
V: TRBV5-1; J: TRBJ1-1; D: -; size: -; CDR3: CASSKDAGLGTEAFF; DNA: TGCGCCAGCAGCAAGGACGCAGGGTTGGGCACTGAAGCTTTCTTT
V: TRBV5-1; J: TRBJ2-2; D: -; size: few; CDR3: CASSLMSPLTNTGELFF; DNA: TGCGCCAGCAGCTTGATGAGCCCCCTCACGAACACCGGGGAGCTGTTTTTT
V: TRBV7-8; J: TRBJ1-2; D: TRBD1; size: -; CDR3: CASSLAGTGLGYGYTF; DNA: TGTGCCAGCAGCTTAGCCGGGACAGGTCTCGGGTATGGCTACACCTTC
V: TRBV5-5; J: TRBJ2-5; D: TRBD2; size: few; CDR3: CASSAGASGEETQYF; DNA: TGTGCCAGCAGCGCGGGCGCTAGCGGGGAAGAGACCCAGTACTTC
V: TRBV18; J: TRBJ1-5; D: -; size: few; CDR3: CASSPGRVNRPQHF; DNA: TGTGCCAGCTCACCAGGACGGGTCAATCGGCCCCAGCATTTT
V: TRBV10-3; J: TRBJ2-1; D: TRBD2; size: few; CDR3: CAISPWTDRLAGKTYNEQFF; DNA: TGTGCCATCAGTCCCTGGACAGATAGACTAGCGGGCAAGACCTACAATGAGCAGTTCTTC
V: TRBV7-2; J: TRBJ1-2; D: -; size: few; CDR3: CASSPNRVEGYTF; DNA: TGTGCCAGCAGCCCCAACAGGGTTGAGGGCTACACCTTC
V: TRBV6-2/TRBV6-3; J: TRBJ1-1; D: -; size: -; CDR3: CASSATVRSNAEAFF; DNA: TGTGCCAGCAGTGCAACGGTCAGGTCGAACGCTGAAGCTTTCTTT
V: TRBV20-1; J: TRBJ2-7; D: -; size: few; CDR3: CSGQSSRSYEQYF; DNA: TGCAGTGGTCAGTCATCCAGGAGCTACGAGCAGTACTTC
V: TRBV7-2; J: TRBJ1-2; D: -; size: few; CDR3: CASSRRREGYTF; DNA: TGTGCCAGCAGCAGAAGACGAGAGGGCTACACCTTC
V: TRBV29-1; J: TRBJ2-2; D: -; size: -; CDR3: CSAQGPSNTGELFF; DNA: TGCAGCGCTCAGGGACCCTCGAACACCGGGGAGCTGTTTTTT
V: TRBV30; J: TRBJ1-2; D: TRBD1; size: few; CDR3: CAWSVRSGTERKNYGYTF; DNA: TGTGCCTGGAGTGTACGGTCCGGGACAGAAAGAAAAAACTATGGCTACACCTTC
V: TRBV7-8; J: TRBJ2-7; D: TRBD1; size: many; CDR3: CASSPGTVMYEQYF; DNA: TGTGCCAGCAGCCCCGGGACAGTCATGTACGAGCAGTACTTC